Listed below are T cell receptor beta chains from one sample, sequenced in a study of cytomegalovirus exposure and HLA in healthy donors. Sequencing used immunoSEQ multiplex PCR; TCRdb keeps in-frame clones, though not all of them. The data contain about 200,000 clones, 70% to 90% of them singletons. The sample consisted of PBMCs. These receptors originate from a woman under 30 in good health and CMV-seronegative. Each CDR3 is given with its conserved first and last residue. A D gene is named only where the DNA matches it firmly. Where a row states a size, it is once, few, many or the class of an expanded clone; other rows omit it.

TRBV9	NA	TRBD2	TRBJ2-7	CASSPGLAGPTYEQYF	TGTGCCAGCAGCCCGGGACTAGCGGGCCCCACCTACGAGCAGTACTTC
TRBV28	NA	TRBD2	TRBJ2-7	CASSSPGLAAVYEQYF	TGTGCCAGCAGTTCCCCCGGGCTAGCGGCGGTCTACGAGCAGTACTTC
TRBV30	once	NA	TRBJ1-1	CAWVPLSAPNTEAFF	TGTGCCTGGGTACCGCTGTCGGCGCCGAACACTGAAGCTTTCTTT
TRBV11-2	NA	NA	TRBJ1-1	CASTPANVAFF	TGTGCCAGCACCCCCGCGAACGTAGCTTTCTTT
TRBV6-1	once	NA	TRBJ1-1	CLPGRNENTEAFF	TGTCTACCGGGCCGCAATGAAAACACTGAAGCTTTCTTT
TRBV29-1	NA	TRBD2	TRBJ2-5	CSTEAGGGQTQYF	TGCAGCACAGAGGCGGGAGGTGGTCAGACCCAGTACTTC
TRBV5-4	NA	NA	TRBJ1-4	CASSLRGNEKLFF	TGTGCCAGCAGCTTGAGAGGGAATGAAAAACTGTTTTTT
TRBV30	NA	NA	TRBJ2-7	CAWSVTQRYEQYF	TGTGCCTGGAGTGTCACTCAGCGCTACGAGCAGTACTTC
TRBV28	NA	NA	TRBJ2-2	CASSLGAAPNTGELFF	TGTGCCAGCAGTTTGGGGGCGGCGCCGAACACCGGGGAGCTGTTTTTT
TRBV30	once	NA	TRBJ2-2	CAWRLGTNTGELFF	TGTGCCTGGAGGCTCGGGACTAACACCGGGGAGCTGTTTTTT
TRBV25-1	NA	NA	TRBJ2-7	CASQHTSEQYF	TGTGCCAGCCAGCATACGTCCGAGCAGTACTTC
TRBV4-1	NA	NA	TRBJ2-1	CASSTQGITSSYNEQFF	TGCGCCAGCAGCACCCAGGGGATTACCAGCTCCTACAATGAGCAGTTCTTC
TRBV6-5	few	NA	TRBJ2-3	CASSYSDTQYF	TGTGCCAGCAGTTACTCAGATACGCAGTATTTT
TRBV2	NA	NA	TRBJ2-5	CASRQQETQYF	TGTGCCAGCCGACAGCAAGAGACCCAGTACTTC
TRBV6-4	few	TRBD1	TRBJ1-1	CASSRGQGDTEAFF	TGTGCCAGCAGCCGCGGACAGGGCGACACTGAAGCTTTCTTT
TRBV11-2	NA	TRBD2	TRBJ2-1	CASRSSGGADNEQFF	TGTGCCAGCCGATCTAGCGGGGGGGCTGACAATGAGCAGTTCTTC
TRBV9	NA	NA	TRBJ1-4	CASSVGYRDEKLFF	TGTGCCAGCAGCGTAGGTTACAGGGACGAAAAACTGTTTTTT
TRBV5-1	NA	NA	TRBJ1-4	CASSLGVDPREKLFF	TGCGCCAGCAGCTTGGGCGTGGATCCACGTGAAAAACTGTTTTTT
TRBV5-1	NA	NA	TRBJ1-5	CASSLFSNQPQHF	TGCGCCAGCAGCTTGTTCTCCAATCAGCCCCAGCATTTT
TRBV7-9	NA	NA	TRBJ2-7	CASSLVGGGDSYEQYF	TGTGCCAGCAGCTTAGTCGGTGGCGGGGACTCCTACGAGCAGTACTTC
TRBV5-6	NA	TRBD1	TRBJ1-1	CASSSRQGAITEAFF	TGTGCCAGCAGCTCAAGACAGGGGGCAATCACTGAAGCTTTCTTT
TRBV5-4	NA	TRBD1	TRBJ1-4	CASSSGQGGNEKLFF	TGTGCCAGCAGCTCTGGACAGGGAGGAAATGAAAAACTGTTTTTT
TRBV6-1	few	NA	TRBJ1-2	CASSPGPLGYGYTF	TGTGCCAGCAGTCCTGGCCCGCTAGGCTATGGCTACACCTTC
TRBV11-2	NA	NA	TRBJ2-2	CASSFNRDTGELFF	TGTGCCAGCAGCTTTAACAGGGACACCGGGGAGCTGTTTTTT
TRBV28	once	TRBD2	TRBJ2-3	CASSLLGLAADTQYF	TGTGCCAGCAGTTTATTGGGACTAGCGGCAGATACGCAGTATTTT
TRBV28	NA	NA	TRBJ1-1	CASRTANTEAFF	TGTGCCAGCCGGACAGCGAACACTGAAGCTTTCTTT
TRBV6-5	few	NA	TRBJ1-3	CASSPFLGQGNTIYF	TGTGCCAGCAGTCCCTTTCTGGGACAAGGAAACACCATATATTTT
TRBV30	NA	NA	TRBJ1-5	CAWSVGSYRNQPQHF	TGTGCCTGGAGTGTAGGGAGTTATAGAAATCAGCCCCAGCATTTT
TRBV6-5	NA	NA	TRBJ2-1	CASSYSGNNEQFF	TGTGCCAGCAGTTACTCAGGGAACAATGAGCAGTTCTTC
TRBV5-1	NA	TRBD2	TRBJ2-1	CASSLEGGRRHNEQFF	TGCGCCAGCAGCTTGGAGGGCGGGAGAAGGCACAATGAGCAGTTCTTC
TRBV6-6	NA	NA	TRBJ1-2	CASSYSPTANYGYTF	TGTGCCAGCAGTTACTCCCCGACAGCCAACTATGGCTACACCTTC
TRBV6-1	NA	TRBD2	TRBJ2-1	CAVHRLAGVGNEQFF	TGTGCCGTGCACAGGCTAGCGGGAGTAGGCAATGAGCAGTTCTTC
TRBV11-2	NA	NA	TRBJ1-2	CASSLDRLSYGYTF	TGTGCCAGCAGCTTAGATCGTTTATCCTATGGCTACACCTTC
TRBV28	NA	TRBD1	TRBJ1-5	CASSQGQGGNQPQHF	TGTGCCAGCAGTCAGGGACAGGGTGGCAATCAGCCCCAGCATTTT
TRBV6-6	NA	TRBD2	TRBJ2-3	CASRIRERGSDTQYF	TGTGCCAGCCGAATCAGGGAGCGGGGGTCGGATACGCAGTATTTT
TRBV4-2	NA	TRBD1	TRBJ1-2	CASSQEGQTNYGYTF	TGTGCCAGCAGCCAGGAGGGACAGACAAACTATGGCTACACCTTC
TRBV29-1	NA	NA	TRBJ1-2	CSTSGTTNYGYTF	TGCAGCACCTCCGGGACGACTAACTATGGCTACACCTTC
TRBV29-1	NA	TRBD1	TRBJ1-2	CSVGDRPNYGYTF	TGCAGCGTGGGGGACAGGCCGAACTATGGCTACACCTTC
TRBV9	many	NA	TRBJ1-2	CASSPRDNWGYTF	TGTGCCAGCAGCCCTCGGGACAACTGGGGCTACACCTTC
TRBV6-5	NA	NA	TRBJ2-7	CASSRQDLGEQYF	TGTGCCAGCAGCAGACAGGACCTGGGGGAGCAGTACTTC